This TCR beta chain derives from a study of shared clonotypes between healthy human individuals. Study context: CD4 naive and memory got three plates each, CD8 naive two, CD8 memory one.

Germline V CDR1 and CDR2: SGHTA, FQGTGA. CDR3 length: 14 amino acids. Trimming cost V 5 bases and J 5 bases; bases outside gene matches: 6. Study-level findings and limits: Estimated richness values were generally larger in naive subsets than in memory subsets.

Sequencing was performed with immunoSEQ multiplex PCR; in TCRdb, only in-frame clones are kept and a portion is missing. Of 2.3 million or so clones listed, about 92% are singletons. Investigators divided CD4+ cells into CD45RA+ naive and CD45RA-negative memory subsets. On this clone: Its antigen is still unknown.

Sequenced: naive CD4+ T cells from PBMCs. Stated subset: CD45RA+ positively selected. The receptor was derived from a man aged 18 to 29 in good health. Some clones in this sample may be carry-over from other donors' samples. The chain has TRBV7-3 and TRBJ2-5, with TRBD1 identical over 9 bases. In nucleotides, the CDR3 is TGTGCCAGCAGCGAAACAGGGGGCCCGGAGACCCAGTACTTC. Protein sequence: CASSETGGPETQYF. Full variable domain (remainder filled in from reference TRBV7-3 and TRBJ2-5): GAGVSQTPSNKVTEKGKYVELRCDPISGHTALYWYRQSLGQGPEFLIYFQGTGAADDSGLPNDRFFAVRPEGSVSTLKIQRTERGDSAVYLCASSETGGPETQYFGPGTRLLVL.